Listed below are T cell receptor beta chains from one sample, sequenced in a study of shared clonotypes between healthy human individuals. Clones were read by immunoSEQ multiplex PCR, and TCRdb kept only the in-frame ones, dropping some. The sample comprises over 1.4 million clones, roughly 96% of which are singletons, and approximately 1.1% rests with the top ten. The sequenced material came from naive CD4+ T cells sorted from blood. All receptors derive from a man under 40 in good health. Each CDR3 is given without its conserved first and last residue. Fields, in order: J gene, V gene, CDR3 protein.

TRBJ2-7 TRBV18 ASSPTSGDNYEQY
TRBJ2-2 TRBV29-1 SVGGLQNTGELF
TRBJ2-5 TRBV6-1 ASSDRAGRGETQY
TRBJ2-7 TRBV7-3 ASSSSYHSYEQY
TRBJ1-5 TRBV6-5 ASRAVEPQH
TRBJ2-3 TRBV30 AWNRLTGGD
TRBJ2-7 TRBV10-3 AISEGQGRYEQY
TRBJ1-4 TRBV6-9 ASRSGVGEKLF
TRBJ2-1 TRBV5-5 ASSIGTSVIYEQF
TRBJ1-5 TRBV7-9 ASSLGGGPNQPQH
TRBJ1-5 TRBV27 ASSPRPYDSNQPQH
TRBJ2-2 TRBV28 ASSSTGTVAGELF
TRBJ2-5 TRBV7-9 ASSFFSETQY
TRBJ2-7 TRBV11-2 ASSSRGGEQY
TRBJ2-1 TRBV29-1 SAPGLARREQF
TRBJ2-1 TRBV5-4 ASRPGGLDVYNEQF
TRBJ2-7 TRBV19 ASSVPGKAVSEQY
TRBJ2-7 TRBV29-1 SVVFGYEQY
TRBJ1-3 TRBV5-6 ASSSPGNTIY
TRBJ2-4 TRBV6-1 ASSEVDRNIQY
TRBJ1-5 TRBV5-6 ASSSTGESNQPQH
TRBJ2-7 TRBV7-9 ASSELAGEYEQY
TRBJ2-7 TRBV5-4 ASSLTSDSYEQY
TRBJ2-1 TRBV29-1 SGVGTSSYNEQF
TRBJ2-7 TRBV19 ASRKTGASYEQY
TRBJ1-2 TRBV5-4 ASSRSGGYT
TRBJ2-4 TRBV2 ASTRGPNSLGNIQY
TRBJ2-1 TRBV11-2 ASSLFGSGQF
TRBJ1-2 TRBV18 ASSPSGDYGYT
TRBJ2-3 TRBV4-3 ASSQVQGGVSDTQY
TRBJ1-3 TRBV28 ASSFGGPSGNTIY
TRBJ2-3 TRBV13 ASSQKAGVTDTQY
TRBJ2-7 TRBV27 ASRFPGQGGEQY
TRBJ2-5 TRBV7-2 ASSLASESQETQY
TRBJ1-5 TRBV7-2 ASSPISEQPQH
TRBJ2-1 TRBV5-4 ASSSTGYNEQF
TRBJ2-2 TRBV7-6 ASSLGLRGYTGELF
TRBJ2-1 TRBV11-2 ASSLAAAEQF
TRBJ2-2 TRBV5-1 ASSLHQGTGELF